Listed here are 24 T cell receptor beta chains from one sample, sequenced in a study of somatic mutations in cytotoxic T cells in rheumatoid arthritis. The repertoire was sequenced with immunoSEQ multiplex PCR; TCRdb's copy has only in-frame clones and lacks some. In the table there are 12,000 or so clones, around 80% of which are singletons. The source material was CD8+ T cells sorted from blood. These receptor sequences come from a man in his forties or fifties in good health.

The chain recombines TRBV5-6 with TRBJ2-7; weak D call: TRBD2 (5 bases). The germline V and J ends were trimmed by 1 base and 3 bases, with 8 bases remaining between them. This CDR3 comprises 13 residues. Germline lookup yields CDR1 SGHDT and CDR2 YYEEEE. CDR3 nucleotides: TGTGCCAGCAGCTTGTCGGGGAACTACGAGCAGTACTTC. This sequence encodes CASSLSGNYEQYF.

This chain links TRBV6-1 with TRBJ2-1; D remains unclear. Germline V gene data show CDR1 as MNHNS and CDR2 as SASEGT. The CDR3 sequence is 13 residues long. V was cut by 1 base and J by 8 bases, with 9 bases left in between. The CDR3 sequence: CASSEVLGHEQFF. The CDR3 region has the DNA TGTGCCAGCAGTGAAGTTCTAGGGCATGAGCAGTTCTTC.

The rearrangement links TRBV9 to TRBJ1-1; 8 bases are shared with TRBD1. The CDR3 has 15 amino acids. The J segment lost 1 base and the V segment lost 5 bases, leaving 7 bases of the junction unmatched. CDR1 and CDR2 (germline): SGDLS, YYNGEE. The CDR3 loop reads CASSPSGGRNTEAFF. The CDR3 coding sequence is TGTGCCAGCAGTCCCTCAGGGGGCCGGAACACTGAAGCTTTCTTT.

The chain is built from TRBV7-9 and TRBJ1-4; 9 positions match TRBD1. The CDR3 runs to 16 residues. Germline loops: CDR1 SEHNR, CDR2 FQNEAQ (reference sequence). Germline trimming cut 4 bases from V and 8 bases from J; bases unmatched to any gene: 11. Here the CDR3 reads CASSWDRARTPEKLFF. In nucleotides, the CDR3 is TGTGCCAGCAGCTGGGACAGGGCGCGGACCCCGGAAAAACTGTTTTTT. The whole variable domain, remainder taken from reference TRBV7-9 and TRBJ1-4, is DTGVSQNPRHKITKRGQNVTFRCDPISEHNRLYWYRQTLGQGPEFLTYFQNEAQLEKSRLLSDRFSAERPKGSFSTLEIQRTEQGDSAMYLCASSWDRARTPEKLFFGSGTQLSVL.

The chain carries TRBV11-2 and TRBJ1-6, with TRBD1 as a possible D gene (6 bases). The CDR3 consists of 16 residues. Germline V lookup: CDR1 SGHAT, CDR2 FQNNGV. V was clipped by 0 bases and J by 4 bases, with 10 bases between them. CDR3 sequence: CASSLDWGQYNSPLHF. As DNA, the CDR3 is TGTGCCAGCAGCTTAGATTGGGGACAATATAATTCACCCCTCCACTTT. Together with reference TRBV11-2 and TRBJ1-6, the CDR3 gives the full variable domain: EAGVAQSPRYKIIEKRQSVAFWCNPISGHATLYWYQQILGQGPKLLIQFQNNGVVDDSQLPKDRFSAERLKGVDSTLKIQPAKLEDSAVYLCASSLDWGQYNSPLHFGNGTRLTVT.

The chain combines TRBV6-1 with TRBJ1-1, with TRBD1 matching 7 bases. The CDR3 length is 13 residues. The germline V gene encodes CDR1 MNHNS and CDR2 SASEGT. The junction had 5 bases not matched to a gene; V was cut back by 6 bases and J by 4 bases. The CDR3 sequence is CASSDREGTEAFF. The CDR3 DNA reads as TGTGCCAGCAGCGACAGGGAGGGCACTGAAGCTTTCTTT.

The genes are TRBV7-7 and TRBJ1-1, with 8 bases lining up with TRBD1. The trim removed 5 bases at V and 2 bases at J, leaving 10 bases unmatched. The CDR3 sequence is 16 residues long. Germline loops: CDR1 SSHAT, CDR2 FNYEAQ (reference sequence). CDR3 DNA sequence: TGTGCCAGCAGCCCAATCCTTGACAGGGGAAACACTGAAGCTTTCTTT. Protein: CASSPILDRGNTEAFF.

CDR3: CASSPGGGGWSNEQFF. CDR3 nucleotides: TGTGCCAGCAGCCCCGGGGGGGGCGGGTGGAGTAATGAGCAGTTCTTC. J is TRBJ2-1 and V is TRBV7-8; 8 nucleotides line up with TRBD2. V shed 5 bases and J 7 bases; nucleotides not matched to a gene: 13. Germline loops: CDR1 SGHVS, CDR2 FQNEAQ. There are 16 residues in the CDR3.

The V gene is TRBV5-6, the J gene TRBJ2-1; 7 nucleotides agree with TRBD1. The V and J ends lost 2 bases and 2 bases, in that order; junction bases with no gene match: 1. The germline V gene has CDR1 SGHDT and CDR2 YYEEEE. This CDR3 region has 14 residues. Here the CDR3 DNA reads TGTGCCAGCAGCTTCGGACAGGCCTACAATGAGCAGTTCTTC. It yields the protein CASSFGQAYNEQFF.

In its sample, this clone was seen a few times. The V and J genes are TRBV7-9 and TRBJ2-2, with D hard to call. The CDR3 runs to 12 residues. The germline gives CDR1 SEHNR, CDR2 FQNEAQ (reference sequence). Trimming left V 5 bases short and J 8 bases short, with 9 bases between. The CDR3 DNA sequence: TGTGCCAGCAGCATCCTCAGTGGGGAGCTGTTTTTT. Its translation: CASSILSGELFF.

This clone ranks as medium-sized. The CDR3 nucleotides are TGTGCCACCGTGGAGGACAGGGAGGAATCACCCCTCCACTTT. This encodes CATVEDREESPLHF. The V and J genes are TRBV27 and TRBJ1-6; TRBD1 aligns across 8 bases. J lost 10 bases, V lost 10 bases, and 12 bases had no gene match. The CDR3 totals 14 residues. Germline CDR1 MNHEY, CDR2 SMNVEV (reference sequence).

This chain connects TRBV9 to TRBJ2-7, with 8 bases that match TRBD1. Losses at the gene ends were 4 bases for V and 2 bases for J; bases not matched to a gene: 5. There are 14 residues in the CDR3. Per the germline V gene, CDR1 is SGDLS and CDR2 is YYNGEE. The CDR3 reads CASSSGTGAYEQYF. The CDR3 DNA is TGTGCCAGCAGCTCCGGGACAGGAGCCTACGAGCAGTACTTC.

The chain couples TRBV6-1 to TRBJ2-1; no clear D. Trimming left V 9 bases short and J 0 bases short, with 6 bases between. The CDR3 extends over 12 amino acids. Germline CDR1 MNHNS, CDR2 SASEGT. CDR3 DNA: TGTGCCAGTAGACCCTCCTACAATGAGCAGTTCTTC. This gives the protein CASRPSYNEQFF.

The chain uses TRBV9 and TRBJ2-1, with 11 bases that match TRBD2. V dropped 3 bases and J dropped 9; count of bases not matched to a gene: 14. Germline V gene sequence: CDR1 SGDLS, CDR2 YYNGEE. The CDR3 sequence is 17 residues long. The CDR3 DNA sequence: TGTGCCAGCAGCGCTCGCCCTTTAGCGGGAGGGCCCTCTGAGCAGTTCTTC. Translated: CASSARPLAGGPSEQFF.

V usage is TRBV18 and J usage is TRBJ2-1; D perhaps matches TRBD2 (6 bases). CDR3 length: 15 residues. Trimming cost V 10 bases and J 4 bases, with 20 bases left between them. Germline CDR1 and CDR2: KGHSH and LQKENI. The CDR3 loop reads CATLKTGAGYNEQFF. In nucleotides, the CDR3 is TGTGCCACCCTCAAGACGGGAGCTGGGTACAATGAGCAGTTCTTC.

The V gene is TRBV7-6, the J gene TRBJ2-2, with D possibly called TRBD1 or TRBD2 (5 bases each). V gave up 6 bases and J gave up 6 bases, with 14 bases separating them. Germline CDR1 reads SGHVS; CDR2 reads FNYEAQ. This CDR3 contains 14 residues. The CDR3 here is CASSLGPVAGELFF. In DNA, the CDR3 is TGTGCCAGCAGTTTGGGACCCGTTGCCGGGGAGCTGTTTTTT.

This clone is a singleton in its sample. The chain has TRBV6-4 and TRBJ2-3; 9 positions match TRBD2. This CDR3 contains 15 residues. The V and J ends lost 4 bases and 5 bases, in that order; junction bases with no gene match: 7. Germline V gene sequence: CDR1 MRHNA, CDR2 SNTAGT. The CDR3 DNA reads TGTGCCAGCAGTGTTGGCGGGGGGGCGCGAGATACGCAGTATTTT. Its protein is CASSVGGGARDTQYF.

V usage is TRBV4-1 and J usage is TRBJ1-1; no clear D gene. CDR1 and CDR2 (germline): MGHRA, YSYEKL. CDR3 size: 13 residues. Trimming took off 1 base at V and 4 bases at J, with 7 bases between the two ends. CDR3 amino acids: CASSQGAGTEAFF. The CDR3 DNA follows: TGCGCCAGCAGCCAAGGGGCGGGCACTGAAGCTTTCTTT.

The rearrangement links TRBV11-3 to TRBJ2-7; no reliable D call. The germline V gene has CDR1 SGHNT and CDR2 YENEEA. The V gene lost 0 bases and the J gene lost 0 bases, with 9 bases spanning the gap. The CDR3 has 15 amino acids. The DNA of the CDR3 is TGTGCCAGCAGCTTAGAGGGCAGTTGCTCCTACGAGCAGTACGTC. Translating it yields CASSLEGSCSYEQYV.

The CDR3 reads CASSPVPGLAGVSYEQYF. The CDR3 DNA reads as TGCGCCAGCAGCCCCGTTCCGGGACTAGCGGGAGTATCCTACGAGCAGTACTTC. The chain couples TRBV4-1 to TRBJ2-7, with TRBD2 matching over 14 bases. V trimming: 4 bases; J trimming: 1 base; junction bases outside the gene matches: 9. CDR3 length equals 18 residues. Germline CDR1 reads MGHRA; CDR2 reads YSYEKL.

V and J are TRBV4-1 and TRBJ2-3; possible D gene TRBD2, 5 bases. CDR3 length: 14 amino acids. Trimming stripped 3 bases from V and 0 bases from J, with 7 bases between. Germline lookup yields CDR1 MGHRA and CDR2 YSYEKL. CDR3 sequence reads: CASSQDSSTDTQYF. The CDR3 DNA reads TGCGCCAGCAGCCAGGACTCTAGCACAGATACGCAGTATTTT.

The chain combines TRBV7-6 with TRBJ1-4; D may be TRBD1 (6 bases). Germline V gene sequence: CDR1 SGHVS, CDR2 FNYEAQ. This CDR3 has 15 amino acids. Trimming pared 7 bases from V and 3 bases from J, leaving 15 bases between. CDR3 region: CASTHTGMANEKLFF. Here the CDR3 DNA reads TGTGCCAGCACGCATACAGGGATGGCTAATGAAAAACTGTTTTTT.

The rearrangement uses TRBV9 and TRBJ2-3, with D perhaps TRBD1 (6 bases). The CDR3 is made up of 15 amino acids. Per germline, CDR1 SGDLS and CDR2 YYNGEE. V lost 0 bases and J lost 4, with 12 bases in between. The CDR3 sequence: CASSVEAGDADTQYF. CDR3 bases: TGTGCCAGCAGCGTAGAGGCAGGGGATGCAGATACGCAGTATTTT.

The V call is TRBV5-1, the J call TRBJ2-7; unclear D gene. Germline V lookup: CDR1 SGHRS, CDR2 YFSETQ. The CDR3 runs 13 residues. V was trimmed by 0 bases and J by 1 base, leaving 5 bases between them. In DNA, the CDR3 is TGCGCCAGCAGCTTGGATGGGTCCTACGAGCAGTACTTC. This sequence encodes CASSLDGSYEQYF.